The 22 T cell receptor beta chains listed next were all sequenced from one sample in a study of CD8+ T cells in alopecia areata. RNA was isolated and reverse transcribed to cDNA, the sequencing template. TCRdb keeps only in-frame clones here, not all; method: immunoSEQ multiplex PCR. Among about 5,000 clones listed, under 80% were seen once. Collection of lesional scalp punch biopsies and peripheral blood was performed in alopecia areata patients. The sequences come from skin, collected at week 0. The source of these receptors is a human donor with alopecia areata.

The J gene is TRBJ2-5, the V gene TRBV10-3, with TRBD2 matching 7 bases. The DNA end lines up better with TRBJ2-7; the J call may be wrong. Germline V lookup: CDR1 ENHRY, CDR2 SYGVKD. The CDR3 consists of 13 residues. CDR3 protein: CATTYSGSYEQYF. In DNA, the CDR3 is TGTGCCACAACATATAGCGGGTCCTACGAGCAGTACTTC.

The CDR3 spells CASSLKGADDSPLHF. The CDR3 DNA follows: TGCGCCAGCAGCTTAAAGGGGGCTGACGATTCACCCCTCCACTTT. The J gene is TRBJ1-6, the V gene TRBV5-1; the match to TRBD1 covers 7 bases. Trimming at V came to 2 bases and at J to 8 bases, leaving 7 bases not matched to a gene. From germline, CDR1 is SGHRS and CDR2 YFSETQ. The CDR3 loop spans 15 amino acids.

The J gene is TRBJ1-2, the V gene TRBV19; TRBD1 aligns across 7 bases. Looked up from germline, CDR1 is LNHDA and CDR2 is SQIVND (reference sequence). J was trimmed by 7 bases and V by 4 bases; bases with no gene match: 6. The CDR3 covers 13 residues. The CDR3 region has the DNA TGTGCCAGTAGTAGAAACGGACAGGCTGGCTACACCTTC. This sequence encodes CASSRNGQAGYTF.

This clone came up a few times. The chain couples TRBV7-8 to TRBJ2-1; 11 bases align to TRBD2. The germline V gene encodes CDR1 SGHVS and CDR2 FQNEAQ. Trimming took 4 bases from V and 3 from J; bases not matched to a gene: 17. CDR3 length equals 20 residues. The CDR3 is CASSSRYRSRLAGNYNEQFF. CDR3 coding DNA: TGTGCCAGCAGCTCTCGATACCGCTCTAGACTAGCGGGGAACTACAATGAGCAGTTCTTC.

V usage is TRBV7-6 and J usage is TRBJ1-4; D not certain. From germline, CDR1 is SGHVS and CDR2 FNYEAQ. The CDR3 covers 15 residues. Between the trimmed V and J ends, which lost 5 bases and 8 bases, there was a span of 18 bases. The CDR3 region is CASSRNAGLGEKLFF. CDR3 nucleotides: TGTGCCAGCAGCCGCAACGCGGGTTTGGGGGAAAAACTGTTTTTT.

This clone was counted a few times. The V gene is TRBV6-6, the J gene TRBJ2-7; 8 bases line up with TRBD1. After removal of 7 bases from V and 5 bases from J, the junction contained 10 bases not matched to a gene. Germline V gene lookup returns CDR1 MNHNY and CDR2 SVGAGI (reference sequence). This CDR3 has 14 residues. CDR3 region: CASTPQGGLNEQYF. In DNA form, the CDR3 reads TGTGCCAGCACCCCACAGGGGGGTTTGAACGAGCAGTACTTC.

The CDR3 coding sequence is TGTGCCAGCAGCCAACCCGTGGGACAGGGCTACGAGCAGTACTTC. Encoded protein: CASSQPVGQGYEQYF. V is TRBV4-2 and J is TRBJ2-7; 9 positions match TRBD1. Unmatched junction bases numbered 5, after V lost 2 bases and J lost 3 bases. From germline, CDR1 is LGHNA and CDR2 YNFKEQ. There are 15 residues in the CDR3.

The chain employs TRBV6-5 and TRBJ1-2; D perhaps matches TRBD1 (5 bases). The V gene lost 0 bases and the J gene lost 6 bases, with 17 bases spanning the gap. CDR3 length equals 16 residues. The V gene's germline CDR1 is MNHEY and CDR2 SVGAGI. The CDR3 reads CASSYSTSGGDDGYTF. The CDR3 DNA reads TGTGCCAGCAGTTACTCGACTTCGGGTGGGGACGATGGCTACACCTTC.

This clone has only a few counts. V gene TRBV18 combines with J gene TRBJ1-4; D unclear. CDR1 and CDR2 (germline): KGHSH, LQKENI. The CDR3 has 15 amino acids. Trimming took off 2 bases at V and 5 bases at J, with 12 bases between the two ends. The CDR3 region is CASSPSRTDNEKLFF. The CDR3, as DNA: TGTGCCAGCTCACCATCTCGAACAGACAATGAAAAACTGTTTTTT. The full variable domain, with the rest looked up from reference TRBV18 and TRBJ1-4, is NAGVMQNPRHLVRRRGQEARLRCSPMKGHSHVYWYRQLPEEGLKFMVYLQKENIIDESGMPKERFSAEFPKEGPSILRIQQVVRGDSAAYFCASSPSRTDNEKLFFGSGTQLSVL.

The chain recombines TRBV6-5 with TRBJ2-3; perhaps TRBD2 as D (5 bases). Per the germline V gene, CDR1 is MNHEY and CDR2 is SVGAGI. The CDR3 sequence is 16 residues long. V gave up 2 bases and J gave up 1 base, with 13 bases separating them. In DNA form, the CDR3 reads TGTGCCAGCAGTTACCGCGGGTTGCGGGGCACAGATACGCAGTATTTT. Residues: CASSYRGLRGTDTQYF.

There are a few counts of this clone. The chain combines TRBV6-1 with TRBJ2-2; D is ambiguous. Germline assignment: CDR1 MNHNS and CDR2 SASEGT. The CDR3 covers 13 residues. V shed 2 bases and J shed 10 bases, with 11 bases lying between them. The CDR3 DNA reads TGTGCCAGCAGTGAATTCGGGCGGATGGAGCTGTTTTTT. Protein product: CASSEFGRMELFF.

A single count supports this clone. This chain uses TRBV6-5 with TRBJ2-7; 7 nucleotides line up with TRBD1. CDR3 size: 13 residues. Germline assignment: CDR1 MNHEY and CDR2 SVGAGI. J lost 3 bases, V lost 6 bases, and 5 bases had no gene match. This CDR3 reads CASSGTVSYEQYF. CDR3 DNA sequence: TGTGCCAGCAGCGGGACAGTCAGCTACGAGCAGTACTTC.

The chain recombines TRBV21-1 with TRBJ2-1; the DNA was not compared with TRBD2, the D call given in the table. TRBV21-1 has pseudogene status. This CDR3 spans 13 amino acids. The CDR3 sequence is CASSKRGGHEQFF. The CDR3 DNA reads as TGTGCCAGCAGCAAGCGGGGGGGCCATGAGCAGTTCTTC.

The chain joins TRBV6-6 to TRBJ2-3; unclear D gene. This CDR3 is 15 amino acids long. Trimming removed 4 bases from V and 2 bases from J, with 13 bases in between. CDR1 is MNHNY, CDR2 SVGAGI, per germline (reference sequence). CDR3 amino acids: CASSFRNRATDTQYF. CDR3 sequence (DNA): TGTGCCAGCAGTTTTAGGAACAGAGCCACAGATACGCAGTATTTT.

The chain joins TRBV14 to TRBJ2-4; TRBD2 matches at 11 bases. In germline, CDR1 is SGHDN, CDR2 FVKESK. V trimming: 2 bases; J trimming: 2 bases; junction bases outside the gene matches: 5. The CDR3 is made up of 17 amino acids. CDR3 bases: TGTGCCAGCAGCCAACGTAGCGGGGGGGCCTCCAAAAACATTCAGTACTTC. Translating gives CASSQRSGGASKNIQYF.

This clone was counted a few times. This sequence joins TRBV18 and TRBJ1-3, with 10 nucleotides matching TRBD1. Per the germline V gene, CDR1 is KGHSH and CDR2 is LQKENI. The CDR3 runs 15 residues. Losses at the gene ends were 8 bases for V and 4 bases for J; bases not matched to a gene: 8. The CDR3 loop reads CASTGQGLSGNTIYF. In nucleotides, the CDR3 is TGTGCCAGCACGGGACAGGGGCTCTCCGGAAACACCATATATTTT.

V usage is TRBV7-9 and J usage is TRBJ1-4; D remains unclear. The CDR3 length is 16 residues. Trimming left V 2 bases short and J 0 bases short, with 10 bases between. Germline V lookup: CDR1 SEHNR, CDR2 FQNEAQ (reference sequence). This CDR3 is CASSLFRASTNEKLFF. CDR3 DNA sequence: TGTGCCAGCAGCTTATTTCGGGCATCAACTAATGAAAAACTGTTTTTT.

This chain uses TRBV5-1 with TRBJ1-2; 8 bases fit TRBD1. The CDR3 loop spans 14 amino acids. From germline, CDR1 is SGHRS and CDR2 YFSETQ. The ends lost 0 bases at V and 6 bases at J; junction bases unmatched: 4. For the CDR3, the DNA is TGCGCCAGCAGCTTGGGCAGGGGGCGCGATGGCTACACCTTC. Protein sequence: CASSLGRGRDGYTF.

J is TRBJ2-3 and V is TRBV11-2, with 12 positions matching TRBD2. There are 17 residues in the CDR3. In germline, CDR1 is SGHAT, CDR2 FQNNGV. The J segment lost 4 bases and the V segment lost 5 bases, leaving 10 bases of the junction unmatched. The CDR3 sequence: CASSLPTSSGGADTQYF. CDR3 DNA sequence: TGTGCCAGCAGCCTCCCAACATCTAGCGGGGGGGCAGATACGCAGTATTTT.

The CDR3 DNA follows: TGTGCCAGTAGTTTATTTTTGAGGACAGATAATTCACCCCTCCACTTT. It encodes CASSLFLRTDNSPLHF. The rearrangement links TRBV19 to TRBJ1-6; D is possibly TRBD1 (6 bases). The CDR3 is 16 amino acids. Trimming took off 5 bases at V and 5 bases at J, with 16 bases between the two ends. Germline V CDR1 and CDR2: LNHDA, SQIVND (reference sequence). The entire variable domain, with the rest obtained from reference TRBV19 and TRBJ1-6, is as follows: DGGITQSPKYLFRKEGQNVTLSCEQNLNHDAMYWYRQDPGQGLRLIYYSQIVNDFQKGDIAEGYSVSREKKESFPLTVTSAQKNPTAFYLCASSLFLRTDNSPLHFGNGTRLTVT.

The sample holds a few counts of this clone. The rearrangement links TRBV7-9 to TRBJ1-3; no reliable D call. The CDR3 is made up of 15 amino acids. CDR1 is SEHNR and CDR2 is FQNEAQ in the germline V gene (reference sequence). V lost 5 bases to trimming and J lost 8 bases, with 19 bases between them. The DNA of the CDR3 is TGTGCCAGCAGCCCATCTTCTCGTTGGATAGACACCATATATTTT. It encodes CASSPSSRWIDTIYF.

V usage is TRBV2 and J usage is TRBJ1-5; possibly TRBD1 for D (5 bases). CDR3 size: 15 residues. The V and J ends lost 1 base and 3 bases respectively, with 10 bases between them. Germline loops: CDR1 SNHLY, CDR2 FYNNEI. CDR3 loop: CASSEVRQFNQPQHF. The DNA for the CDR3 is TGTGCCAGCAGTGAAGTTAGACAGTTCAATCAGCCCCAGCATTTT.